Listed here are 3 T cell receptor beta chains from one sample, sequenced in a study of CD8+ T cells in alopecia areata. Lesional scalp punch biopsies and peripheral blood came from alopecia areata patients. TCR sequencing used cDNA made by reverse transcription of extracted RNA. Sequenced by immunoSEQ multiplex PCR; TCRdb stores in-frame clones only, minus some. The table has about 15,000 clones, more than 50% seen once. Material: skin. These receptors came from a human donor with alopecia areata.

Only a few counts were recorded for this clone. The chain employs TRBV27 and TRBJ2-7; 9 nucleotides agree with TRBD2. The length of the CDR3 is 16 residues. V shed 5 bases and J 2 bases; nucleotides not matched to a gene: 10. CDR1 is MNHEY and CDR2 is SMNVEV in the germline V gene (reference sequence). The CDR3: CASSPGAGGPPYEQYF. The CDR3, as DNA: TGTGCCAGCAGTCCCGGGGCGGGAGGGCCCCCCTACGAGCAGTACTTC.

The rearrangement uses TRBV5-1 and TRBJ1-4, with D hard to call. CDR1 and CDR2 (germline): SGHRS, YFSETQ. CDR3 size: 15 residues. The V gene lost 3 bases and the J gene lost 8 bases, with 17 bases spanning the gap. The CDR3 protein is CASSSKSSRSEKLFF. The DNA for the CDR3 is TGCGCCAGCAGCTCCAAGAGCAGCCGGTCCGAAAAACTGTTTTTT.

This clone showed up just a few times. The genes are TRBV6-1 and TRBJ2-1; 7 positions agree with TRBD2. After removal of 4 bases from V and 10 bases from J, the junction contained 13 bases not matched to a gene. This CDR3 has 15 residues. Germline values: CDR1 MNHNS, CDR2 SASEGT. CDR3 protein: CASSGTGTTGGEQFF. The CDR3 nucleotides are TGTGCCAGCAGTGGAACCGGGACTACCGGAGGGGAGCAGTTCTTC.